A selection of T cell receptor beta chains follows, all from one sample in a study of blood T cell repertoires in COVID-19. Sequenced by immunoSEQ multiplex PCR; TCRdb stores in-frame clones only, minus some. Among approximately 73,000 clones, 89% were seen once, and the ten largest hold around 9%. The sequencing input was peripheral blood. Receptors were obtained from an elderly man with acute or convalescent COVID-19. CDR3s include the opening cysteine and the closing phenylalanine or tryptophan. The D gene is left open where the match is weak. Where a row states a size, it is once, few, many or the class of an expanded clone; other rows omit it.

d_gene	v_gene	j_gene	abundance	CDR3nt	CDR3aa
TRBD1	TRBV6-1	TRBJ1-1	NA	TGTGCCAGCAGTGAAAAGGGGGCGATCACTGAAGCTTTCTTT	CASSEKGAITEAFF
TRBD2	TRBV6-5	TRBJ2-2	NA	TGTGCCAGCAGAAGACTAGCGGGAGTGATCGGGGAGCTGTTTTTT	CASRRLAGVIGELFF
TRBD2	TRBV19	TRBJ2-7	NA	TGTGCCAGTAGGACAGGAGCGGGAGAGTTCTACGAGCAGTACTTC	CASRTGAGEFYEQYF
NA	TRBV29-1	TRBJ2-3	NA	TGCAGCGTTGTTGGGAGAGCGAGAAGCACAGATACGCAGTATTTT	CSVVGRARSTDTQYF
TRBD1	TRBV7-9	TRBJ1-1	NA	TGTGCCAGCAGCCCGCGGACAGGGGACACTGAAGCTTTCTTT	CASSPRTGDTEAFF
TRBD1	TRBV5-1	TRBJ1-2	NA	TGCGCCAGCAGCTTGGCACAGGGGGCCTATGGCTACACCTTC	CASSLAQGAYGYTF
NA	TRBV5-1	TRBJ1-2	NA	TGCGCCAGCAGCTTGGAGGGGGTGATTAGTGGCTACACCTTC	CASSLEGVISGYTF
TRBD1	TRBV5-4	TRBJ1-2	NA	TGTGCCAGCAGCGGTACCGCCGGGACAGCTAACTATGGCTACACCTTC	CASSGTAGTANYGYTF
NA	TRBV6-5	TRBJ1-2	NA	TGTGCCAGCAGGTTGACGCGGGGAACGAACTATGGCTACACCTTC	CASRLTRGTNYGYTF
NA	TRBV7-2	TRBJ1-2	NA	TGTGCCAGCAGCTTAGTAGGGGTTGGCTACACCTTC	CASSLVGVGYTF
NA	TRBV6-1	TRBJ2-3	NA	TGTGCCAGCAGTGAAGCGGGGGCCACAGATACGCAGTATTTT	CASSEAGATDTQYF
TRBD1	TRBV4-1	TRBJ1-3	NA	TGCGCCAGCAGCGCGGACAGGGCGGGAAACACCATATATTTT	CASSADRAGNTIYF
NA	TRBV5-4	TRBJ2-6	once	TGTGCCAGCAGCTTTGAGAGCGTCTCTGGGGCCAACGTCCTGACTTTC	CASSFESVSGANVLTF
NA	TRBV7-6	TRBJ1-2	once	TGTGCCAGCAGCGGACCGGGACATGGGGACTACACCTTC	CASSGPGHGDYTF
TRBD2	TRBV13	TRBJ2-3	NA	TGTGCCAGCAGCCTAACGGGGGGGGCAGATACGCAGTATTTT	CASSLTGGADTQYF
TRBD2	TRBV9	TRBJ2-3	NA	TGTGCCAGCAGCGCCCAGACTAGCGGGACGATAGATACGCAGTATTTT	CASSAQTSGTIDTQYF
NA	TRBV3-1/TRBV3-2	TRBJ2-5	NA	TGTGCCAGCAGCCAAGAGGGGAGACTCGAAGAGACCCAGTACTTC	CASSQEGRLEETQYF
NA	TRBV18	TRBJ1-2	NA	TGTGCCAGCTCACCATCCGCACAGGCCGACTATGGCTACACCTTC	CASSPSAQADYGYTF
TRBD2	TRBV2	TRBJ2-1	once	TGTGCCAGCAGTGCCCGACTAGCAGCCTACAATGAGCAGTTCTTC	CASSARLAAYNEQFF
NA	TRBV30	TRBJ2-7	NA	TGTGCCTGGAGCCCCCGACGGGTGAGCTCCTACGAGCAGTACTTC	CAWSPRRVSSYEQYF
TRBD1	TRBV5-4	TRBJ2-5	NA	TGTGCCAGCAGCCGGGACAGTCCCCAAGAGACCCAGTACTTC	CASSRDSPQETQYF
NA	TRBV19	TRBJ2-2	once	TGTGCCAGTACCGAAAGGGGGCGGGGAACCGGGGAGCTGTTTTTT	CASTERGRGTGELFF
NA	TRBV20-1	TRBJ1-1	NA	TGCAGTGCTAGTATAGGCGGTGAAGCTTTCTTT	CSASIGGEAFF
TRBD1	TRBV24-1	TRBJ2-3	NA	TGTGCCACCAGTGATTGGCCGGGACAGGGGGGGAAGGATACGCAGTATTTT	CATSDWPGQGGKDTQYF
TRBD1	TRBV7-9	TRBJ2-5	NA	TGTGCCAGCAGCGCCGGACAGGCTGGGCTAGAGACCCAGTACTTC	CASSAGQAGLETQYF